This T cell receptor (beta chain) was sequenced during a study of control samples from healthy donors and cancer patients. This CDR3 is built from 14 residues. Germline CDR1 and CDR2: SNHLY and FYNNEI. Comments on this clone: Germline is not matched at one junction end, which may reflect a read error. Other nucleotide sequences in the sample specify the same CDR3.

Data came from immunoSEQ multiplex PCR; TCRdb stores just in-frame clones and leaves some out. The sample shows about 160,000 clones, 80% to 90% of them seen only once. This chain connects TRBV2 to TRBJ2-5, with D tentatively TRBD1 (5 bases). This receptor was taken from a man aged 25 to 40 in good health. The sequenced sample consisted of blood. CDR3 protein: CASSEVTAQETQYF. For the CDR3, the DNA is TGTGCCAGCAGCGAAGTGACAGCACAAGAGACCCAGTACTTC.